The T cell receptor beta chain under discussion was sequenced for a study of shared clonotypes between healthy human individuals. This clone has more than one count but fewer than ten. The CDR3 has 15 residues. Germline lookup yields CDR1 MDHEN and CDR2 SYDVKM. V was cut by 6 bases and J by 2 bases, with 14 bases left in between. Produced via immunoSEQ multiplex PCR; TCRdb's table is partial and in-frame only. There are about 520,000 clones in the sample; 65% to 85% occur only once, and roughly 12% lies in the top ten. The rearrangement links TRBV28 to TRBJ1-5; weak D call: TRBD1 (6 bases). This clonotype originated in a middle-aged woman in good health. Some clones in this sample may be carry-over from other donors' samples. The sequencing sample was made of PBMCs. The chain's CDR3 is CASRTGAGGNQPQHF. DNA for the CDR3: TGTGCCAGCAGGACGGGGGCCGGGGGCAATCAGCCCCAGCATTTT. Based on the CDR3 plus reference TRBV28 and TRBJ1-5, the full variable domain is DVKVTQSSRYLVKRTGEKVFLECVQDMDHENMFWYRQDPGLGLRLIYFSYDVKMKEKGDIPEGYSVSREKKERFSLILESASTNQTSMYLCASRTGAGGNQPQHFGDGTRLSIL.